This T cell receptor (beta chain) was found in a study of T cell responses to AZD1222 COVID-19 vaccine. Germline V lookup: CDR1 LGHDT, CDR2 YNNKEL (reference sequence). V shed 5 bases, J shed 3 bases, and the junction held 10 bases outside the gene matches. This CDR3 is 15 amino acids long. Study-level points and caveats: Reportedly, nearly half of unique spike TCRs recognized epitopes outside B.1.351/B.1.1.7 mutations. The donor cohort was predominantly white British with a female majority, and clonal diversity may have been underestimated.

Notes on this clone: Its specificity is unknown.

Libraries were prepared by immunoSEQ multiplex PCR; TCRdb keeps only in-frame clonotypes and omits some of them. The sample carries over 90,000 clones, roughly nine tenths recorded once. This receptor was obtained from an adult in good health. The sample consisted of peripheral blood, taken on day 0 of AZD1222 vaccination. The chain is built from TRBV3-1 (or the pseudogene TRBV3-2) and TRBJ2-7, with TRBD2 matching 7 bases. The CDR3: CASSERGGDYYEQYF. The CDR3 DNA reads TGTGCCAGCAGCGAAAGGGGAGGGGACTACTACGAGCAGTACTTC.